The sequence of this T cell receptor (beta chain) was determined in a study of blood T cell repertoires in COVID-19. In the study overall: Collection of acute and convalescent COVID-19 samples took place in the United States, Italy and Spain. PBMCs, B-cell-depleted T cells, or T cells provided the cDNA or gDNA that made up the material.

Original processing methods: Reference gene primers were amplified, and this amplification served to estimate nucleated cell counts. The data were produced by immunoSEQ multiplex PCR, yet TCRdb's version contains in-frame clones alone and is incomplete. V, J and clone size are taken as reported in that table, and D and trimming were inferred from the DNA itself. The sample records 270,000 or so clones, roughly 84% being singletons. Sequencing input: peripheral blood. The receptor was derived from a human donor in a cohort sampled during active COVID-19.

CDR3 loop: CASSPGTSGYSSYNEQFF. CDR3 DNA: TGTGCCAGCAGCCCGGGGACTAGCGGATATAGCTCCTACAATGAGCAGTTCTTC. The V call is TRBV9, the J call TRBJ2-1; 11 nucleotides line up with TRBD2. In germline, CDR1 is SGDLS, CDR2 YYNGEE. The CDR3 totals 18 residues. The V segment lost 4 bases and the J segment 0 bases; nucleotides outside the gene matches: 9. The complete variable domain, with remaining parts taken from reference TRBV9 and TRBJ2-1, reads DSGVTQTPKHLITATGQRVTLRCSPRSGDLSVYWYQQSLDQGLQFLIQYYNGEERAKGNILERFSAQQFPDLHSELNLSSLELGDSALYFCASSPGTSGYSSYNEQFFGPGTRLTVL.